This T cell receptor beta chain originates from a study of OX40 agonist ivuxolimab in advanced cancers. Study-level results: The investigators did not determine what antigen specificity the expanded peripheral T cells had.

Regarding this clone: The antigen remains unidentified.

Systemic immunosuppression or autoimmune disease history was grounds to exclude patients. Sequenced by immunoSEQ multiplex PCR; TCRdb stores in-frame clones only, minus some. The table includes 48,000 or so clones, 85% detected once. The receptor comes from an adult with an advanced solid tumor such as melanoma, head and neck, liver or kidney cancer. The specimen comprised CD4+ or CD8+ T cells sorted from blood, sampled in a trial of the OX40 agonist ivuxolimab.

The CDR3 DNA reads as TGTGCCAGCAGTCCGACAGGCAACACTGAAGCTTTCTTT. Translated: CASSPTGNTEAFF. J is TRBJ1-1 and V is TRBV27; a weak D match, TRBD1 (6 bases). The CDR3 runs 13 residues. V lost 5 bases and J lost 2, with 9 bases in between. Germline CDR1 MNHEY, CDR2 SMNVEV (reference sequence).